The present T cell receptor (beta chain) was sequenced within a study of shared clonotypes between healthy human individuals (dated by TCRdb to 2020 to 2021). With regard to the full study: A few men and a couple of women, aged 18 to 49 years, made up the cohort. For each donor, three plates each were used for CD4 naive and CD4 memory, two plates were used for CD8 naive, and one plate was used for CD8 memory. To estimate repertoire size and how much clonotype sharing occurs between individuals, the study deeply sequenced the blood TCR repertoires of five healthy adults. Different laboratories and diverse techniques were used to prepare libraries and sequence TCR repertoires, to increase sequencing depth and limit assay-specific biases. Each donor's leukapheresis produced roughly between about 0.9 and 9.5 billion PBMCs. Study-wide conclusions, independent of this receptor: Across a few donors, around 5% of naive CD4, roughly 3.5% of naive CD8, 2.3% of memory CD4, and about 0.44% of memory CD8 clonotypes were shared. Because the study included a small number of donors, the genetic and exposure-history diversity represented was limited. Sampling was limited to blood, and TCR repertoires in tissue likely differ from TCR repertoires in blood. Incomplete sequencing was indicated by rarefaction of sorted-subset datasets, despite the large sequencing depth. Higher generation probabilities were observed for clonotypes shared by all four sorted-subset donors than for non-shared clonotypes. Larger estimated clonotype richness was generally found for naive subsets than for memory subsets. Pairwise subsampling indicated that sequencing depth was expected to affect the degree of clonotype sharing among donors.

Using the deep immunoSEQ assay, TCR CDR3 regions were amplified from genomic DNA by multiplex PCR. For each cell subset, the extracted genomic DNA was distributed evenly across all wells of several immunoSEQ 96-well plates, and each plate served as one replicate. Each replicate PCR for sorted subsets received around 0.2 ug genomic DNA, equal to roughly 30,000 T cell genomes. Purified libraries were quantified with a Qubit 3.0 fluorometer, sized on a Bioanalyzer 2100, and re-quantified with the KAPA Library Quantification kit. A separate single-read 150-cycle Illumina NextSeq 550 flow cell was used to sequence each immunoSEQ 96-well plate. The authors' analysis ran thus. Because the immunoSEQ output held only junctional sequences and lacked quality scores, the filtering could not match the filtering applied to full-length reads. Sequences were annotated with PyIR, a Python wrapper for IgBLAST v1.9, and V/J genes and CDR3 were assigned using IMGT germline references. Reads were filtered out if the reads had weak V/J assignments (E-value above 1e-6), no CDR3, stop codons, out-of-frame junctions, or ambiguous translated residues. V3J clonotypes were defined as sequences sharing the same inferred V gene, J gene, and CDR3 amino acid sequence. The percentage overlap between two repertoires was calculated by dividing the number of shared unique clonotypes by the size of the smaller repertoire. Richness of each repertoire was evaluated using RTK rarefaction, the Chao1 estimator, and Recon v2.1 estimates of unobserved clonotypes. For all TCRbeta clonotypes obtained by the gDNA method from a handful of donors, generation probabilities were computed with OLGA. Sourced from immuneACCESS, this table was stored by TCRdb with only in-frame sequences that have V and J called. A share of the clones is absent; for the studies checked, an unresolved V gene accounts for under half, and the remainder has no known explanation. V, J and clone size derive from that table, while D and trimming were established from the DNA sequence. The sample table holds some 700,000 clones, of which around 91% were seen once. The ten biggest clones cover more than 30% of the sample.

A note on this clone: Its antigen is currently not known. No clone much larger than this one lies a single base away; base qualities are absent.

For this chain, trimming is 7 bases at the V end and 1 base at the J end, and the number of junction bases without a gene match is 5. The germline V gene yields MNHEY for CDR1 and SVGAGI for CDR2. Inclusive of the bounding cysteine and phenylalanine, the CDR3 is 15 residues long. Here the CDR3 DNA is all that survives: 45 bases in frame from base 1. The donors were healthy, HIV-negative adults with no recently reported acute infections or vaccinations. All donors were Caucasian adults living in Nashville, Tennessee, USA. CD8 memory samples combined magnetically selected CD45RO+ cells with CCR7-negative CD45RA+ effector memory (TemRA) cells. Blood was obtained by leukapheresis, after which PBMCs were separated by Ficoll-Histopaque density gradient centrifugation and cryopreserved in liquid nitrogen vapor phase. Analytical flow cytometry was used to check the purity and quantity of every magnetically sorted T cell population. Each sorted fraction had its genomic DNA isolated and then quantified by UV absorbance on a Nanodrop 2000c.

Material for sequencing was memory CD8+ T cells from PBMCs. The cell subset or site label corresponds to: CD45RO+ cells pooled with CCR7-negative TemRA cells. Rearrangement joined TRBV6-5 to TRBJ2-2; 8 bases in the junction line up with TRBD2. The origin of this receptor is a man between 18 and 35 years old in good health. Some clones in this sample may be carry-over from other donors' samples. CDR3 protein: CASNPSGGNTGELFF. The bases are TGTGCCAGCAACCCCAGCGGGGGGAACACCGGGGAGCTGTTTTTT.